This record covers a single TCR beta chain. Its antigen is unknown. There are no base qualities to consult, and no much larger clone falls within one base. The CDR3 regions of human TCRbeta chains were subjected to immunosequencing. For the original study's pipeline: TCRs in the repertoires were matched against a reference library of SARS-CoV-2-specific TCRs that had been generated with the MIRA antigen-specificity platform. Breadth meant the fraction of unique TCRs that were SARS-CoV-2-associated, whereas depth meant the fraction of total T cells that were SARS-CoV-2-associated. Using the MIRA data, each spike-specific TCR was mapped to the spike region that the TCR reacts to and placed in a CD4 or CD8 class. Log10-transformed breadth and depth values were compared by one-way ANOVA with Sidak's multiple comparisons tests. This is the immuneACCESS table as TCRdb keeps it, with only in-frame sequences that have V and J called. A part of the clones is gone; compared with another copy, unresolved V genes explain less than half, and the rest is unexplained. V and J calls and clone size come straight from that table; D and trimming were deduced from the DNA. The sample table contains around 140,000 clones; only one count was recorded for over 90% of them. About 5% of the sample is in the top ten clones.

The data derive from a study of T cell responses to AZD1222 COVID-19 vaccine (dated by TCRdb to the early 2020s). Study-level background: AZD1222 recipients whose second dose came at about 4 weeks and those whose second dose came at about 12 weeks were combined into one group, since spike-specific TCR depth and breadth did not differ between the two schedules. A total of approximately 230 trial participants underwent TCR sequencing, of whom roughly 210 received two doses of AZD1222 and around 25 received two doses of the MenACWY control vaccine. Trial participants were enrolled by age into 18-55, 56-69 and 70-plus year subgroups, with about 150, 27 and 61 TCR-sequenced participants respectively.

The time point label here, explained by the study, means: baseline before first vaccination. Vaccinee samples were obtained from the UK trials COV001 and COV002, which included a single-blind randomized controlled phase 2/3 trial of AZD1222 (ChAdOx1 nCoV-19) in healthy adults. For TCRbeta chain sequencing, PBMC samples from trial participants were taken at day 0 and at day 28 after the second dose. Beyond this particular receptor, the publication reports: Conclusions about previously exposed vaccinees were limited because only six or seven AZD1222 recipients were SARS-CoV-2 seropositive at baseline. Most participants were white British and females outnumbered males, and the authors suggested that clonal diversity may have been underestimated. Reportedly, almost half of the unique spike-specific TCRs recognized epitopes lying outside the regions that are mutated in the B.1.351 and B.1.1.7 variants. In the small 56-69-year group, the increase in depth fell short of significance, most likely because of low power. After two AZD1222 doses, spike-specific TCR breadth and depth were significantly higher than at day 0 and than in MenACWY recipients. No day 14 peak-response samples were available, so repertoires were characterized only after the peak T cell response. The vaccine-associated CD4 TCRs covered the entire spike protein, and the dominant responses fell in regions 160-218 and 743-854.

The sample in question was peripheral blood, obtained on day 0 of AZD1222 vaccination. This TCR was sampled from an adult in good health.

The CDR3 corresponds to CASTTDRFATNEKLFF. The DNA is as follows: TGTGCCAGCACCACGGACAGATTTGCAACTAATGAAAAACTGTTTTTT. The sequence is built from TRBV2 and TRBJ1-4; tentative D gene TRBD1, with 6 bases matching. As encoded in the germline V gene, CDR1 is SNHLY while CDR2 is FYNNEI. CDR3 length: 16 amino acids, cysteine to phenylalanine. Left in the record is the CDR3 DNA by itself, 48 bases read in frame from the first base. Trimming at the junction amounts to 7 bases on V and 0 bases on J, and the germline ends lie 15 bases apart.